This record covers a single T cell receptor (beta chain). Its target is unknown. These data originate in a study of PD-1 blockade in classical Hodgkin lymphoma. Relapse was seen in all patients after autologous stem cell transplantation, and brentuximab vedotin exposure was variable. Patients showed best responses of complete response, partial response or progressive disease. The method was immunoSEQ multiplex PCR; TCRdb's version includes in-frame clones alone and lacks a portion of them. The sample shows some 100,000 clones, around 89% of them seen only once. Study conclusions and caveats: A reduction in baseline TCR diversity was reportedly seen in newly diagnosed patients relative to healthy donors. There remain no defined causes for the repertoire differences, which possibly reflect disease activity or prior therapy.

In germline, CDR1 is SGDLS, CDR2 YYNGEE. V gave up 2 bases and J gave up 7 bases; unmatched junction bases: 6. The CDR3 loop spans 14 amino acids. The gene calls are TRBV9 and TRBJ1-3, with 7 bases fitting TRBD1. This clonotype was sampled from a human donor with classical Hodgkin lymphoma. The sequencing here drew on peripheral blood mononuclear cells (PBMCs), taken before the second cycle of nivolumab. The CDR3 nucleotides are TGTGCCAGCAGCGTGAACAGGGGTCCGAACACCATATATTTT. Protein sequence: CASSVNRGPNTIYF.